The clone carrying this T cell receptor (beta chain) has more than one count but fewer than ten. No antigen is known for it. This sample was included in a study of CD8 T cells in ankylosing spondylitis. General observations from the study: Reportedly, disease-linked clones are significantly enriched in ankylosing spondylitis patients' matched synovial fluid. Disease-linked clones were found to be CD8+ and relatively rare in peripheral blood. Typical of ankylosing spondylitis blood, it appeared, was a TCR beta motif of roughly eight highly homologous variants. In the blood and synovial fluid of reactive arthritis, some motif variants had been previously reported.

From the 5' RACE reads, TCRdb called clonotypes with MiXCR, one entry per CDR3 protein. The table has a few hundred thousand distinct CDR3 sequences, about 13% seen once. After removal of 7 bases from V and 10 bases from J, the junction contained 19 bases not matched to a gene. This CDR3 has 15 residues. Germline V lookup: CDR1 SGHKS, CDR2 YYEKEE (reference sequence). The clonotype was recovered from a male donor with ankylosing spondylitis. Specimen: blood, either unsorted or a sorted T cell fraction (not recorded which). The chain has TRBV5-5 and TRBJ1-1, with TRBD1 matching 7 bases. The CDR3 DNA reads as TGTGCCAGCGGTCCCGGGACAGTCTGGGTAAAGGTAGCTTTCTTT. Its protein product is CASGPGTVWVKVAFF.